This T cell receptor (beta chain) was sequenced during a study of early T cells in non-severe SARS-CoV-2 infection. Findings and limits, study-wide: VDJdb matching, biased toward anti-spike CD8 responses, missed private and CD4 specificities.

Each cDNA molecule carried a unique molecular identifier. TCRdb called the 5' RACE reads again in MiXCR, with one record for every CDR3 protein. The repertoire holds tens of thousands of distinct CDR3 sequences, with roughly 9.2% as singletons. This clonotype has only a few counts. As yet, its antigen is unknown. The CDR3 has 14 residues. The germline CDR1 and CDR2 sequences are MNHEY and SVGAGI. V shed 4 bases and J 4 bases; nucleotides not matched to a gene: 2. The chain has TRBV6-5 and TRBJ1-4; 8 bases map to TRBD1. The sample comprised whole blood. The sequence was obtained from an adult who was a healthcare worker with PCR-confirmed SARS-CoV-2 infection or an uninfected control (not recorded which). The CDR3, as DNA: TGTGCCAGCAGTTGGGACAGGCGTAATGAAAAACTGTTTTTT. Its protein is CASSWDRRNEKLFF.